One sample yielded the 21 T cell receptor beta chains listed below, sequenced in a study of blood T cell repertoires in COVID-19 (dated by TCRdb to 2018 to 2020). Library preparation employed the immunoSEQ multiplex PCR assay. Drawn from immuneACCESS, this table holds only the in-frame rearrangements with V and J called that TCRdb kept. Clones are partly lost; checked studies trace under half to an unresolved V gene and leave the rest unexplained. Recorded for this sample are about 300,000 clones; over 70% of them occurred a single time. The ten largest clones capture about 1.2% of the sample. Sequencing input: peripheral blood. Receptor source: a woman in her forties or fifties with acute or convalescent COVID-19.

The CDR3 DNA sequence: TGTGCCAGCAGTCTCCGACTAGCGGGTAAGAACACCGGGGAGCTGTTTTTT. It encodes CASSLRLAGKNTGELFF. J is TRBJ2-2 and V is TRBV6-4; 10 bases line up with TRBD2. Germline loops: CDR1 MRHNA, CDR2 SNTAGT. The CDR3 has 17 amino acids. The V gene end was trimmed by 5 bases and the J gene end by 1 base; junction bases not matched to a gene: 7.

The chain has TRBV12-5 and TRBJ1-1; D not resolved. The CDR3 runs 13 residues. CDR1 is LGHNT and CDR2 is FRNRAP in the germline V gene. Between the trimmed V and J ends, which lost 8 bases and 1 base, there was a span of 11 bases. The CDR3 DNA is TGTGCTAGTTCACTGTCGGGGAACACTGAAGCTTTCTTT. Residues: CASSLSGNTEAFF.

A note on this clone: This specimen includes other DNA sequences encoding the same CDR3. This sequence joins TRBV2 and TRBJ1-1; no reliable D call. Germline V gives CDR1 SNHLY, CDR2 FYNNEI. CDR3 length: 13 residues. V was trimmed by 6 bases and J by 2 bases, leaving 10 bases between them. In nucleotides, the CDR3 is TGTGCCAGCAGAGAGGAGGGAAACACTGAAGCTTTCTTT. Its protein product is CASREEGNTEAFF. The complete variable domain, with remaining parts taken from reference TRBV2 and TRBJ1-1, reads EPEVTQTPSHQVTQMGQEVILRCVPISNHLYFYWYRQILGQKVEFLVSFYNNEISEKSEIFDDQFSVERPDGSNFTLKIRSTKLEDSAMYFCASREEGNTEAFFGQGTRLTVV.

This rearrangement joins TRBV5-1 to TRBJ1-6; tentatively, D is TRBD1 (6 bases). CDR3 length: 16 residues. V was shortened by 0 bases and J by 2 bases, with 9 bases between the two germline ends. Germline-derived CDR1 and CDR2 are SGHRS and YFSETQ. The chain's CDR3 is CASSLEGQTYNSPLHF. CDR3 DNA: TGCGCCAGCAGCTTGGAGGGACAAACCTATAATTCACCCCTCCACTTT. Together with reference TRBV5-1 and TRBJ1-6, the CDR3 gives the full variable domain: KAGVTQTPRYLIKTRGQQVTLSCSPISGHRSVSWYQQTPGQGLQFLFEYFSETQRNKGNFPGRFSGRQFSNSRSEMNVSTLELGDSALYLCASSLEGQTYNSPLHFGNGTRLTVT.

The rearrangement links TRBV3-1 (or the pseudogene TRBV3-2) to TRBJ2-3; a weak D match, TRBD2 (6 bases). This CDR3 has 13 amino acids. V lost 3 bases, J lost 4 bases, and 8 bases lay in between. Germline values: CDR1 LGHDT, CDR2 YNNKEL (reference sequence). CDR3 sequence: CASSQRGADTQYF. The DNA for the CDR3 is TGTGCCAGCAGCCAGCGGGGAGCAGATACGCAGTATTTT.

The CDR3 nucleotides read TGTGCCAGCGGATTTCGGGACAAGAATCAGCCCCAGCATTTT. Protein: CASGFRDKNQPQHF. The chain is built from TRBV27 and TRBJ1-5; maybe TRBD1 (6 bases). The CDR3 runs to 14 residues. V was trimmed by 8 bases and J by 4 bases, leaving 15 bases between them. CDR1 is MNHEY and CDR2 is SMNVEV in the germline V gene (reference sequence).

The rearrangement joins TRBV5-1 to TRBJ2-1; 12 positions agree with TRBD2. The CDR3 contains 16 residues. The germline gives CDR1 SGHRS, CDR2 YFSETQ. J gave up 1 base and V 4 bases, and 3 bases lay outside the gene matches. The DNA of the CDR3 is TGCGCCAGCAGCCGACTAGCGGGGGCTTCCTACAATGAGCAGTTCTTC. Protein sequence: CASSRLAGASYNEQFF.

The J gene is TRBJ2-1, the V gene TRBV11-2; 10 bases fit TRBD1. The CDR3 is 16 residues long. The trim removed 5 bases at V and 1 base at J, leaving 5 bases unmatched. Germline loops: CDR1 SGHAT, CDR2 FQNNGV. CDR3 region: CASSDRDRGSYNEQFF. The CDR3 DNA is TGTGCCAGCAGCGACCGGGACAGGGGTTCCTACAATGAGCAGTTCTTC. Full variable domain (outside the CDR3, taken from reference TRBV11-2 and TRBJ2-1): EAGVAQSPRYKIIEKRQSVAFWCNPISGHATLYWYQQILGQGPKLLIQFQNNGVVDDSQLPKDRFSAERLKGVDSTLKIQPAKLEDSAVYLCASSDRDRGSYNEQFFGPGTRLTVL.

The chain carries TRBV19 and TRBJ2-5; TRBD2 is a possible D gene (6 bases). Trimming took 4 bases from V and 5 from J, leaving 20 bases between them. The CDR3 length is 16 residues. Germline CDR1 LNHDA, CDR2 SQIVND (reference sequence). As DNA, the CDR3 is TGTGCCAGTAGTACCCGGAGGGCGACTGAGGCGGAGACCCAGTACTTC. Protein product: CASSTRRATEAETQYF.

This clone turned up a few times. The genes are TRBV2 and TRBJ2-5; D is perhaps TRBD2 (6 bases). V lost 5 bases and J 5 bases, leaving 12 bases between the germline ends. Germline-derived CDR1 and CDR2 are SNHLY and FYNNEI. The CDR3 runs 13 residues. The CDR3 DNA is TGTGCCAGCAGTCCGACTAGAGGGGAGACCCAGTACTTC. Residues: CASSPTRGETQYF.

The rearrangement joins TRBV27 to TRBJ2-1; D call uncertain. The CDR3 consists of 14 residues. The V gene's germline CDR1 is MNHEY and CDR2 SMNVEV (reference sequence). Trimming shortened V by 4 bases and J by 4 bases, and 11 bases separated the two germline ends. This chain's CDR3 is CASSYSGHYNEQFF. Here the CDR3 DNA reads TGTGCCAGCAGTTATAGTGGTCATTACAATGAGCAGTTCTTC.

This clone was observed a few times. V and J are TRBV27 and TRBJ2-1; 7 bases fit TRBD2. There are 14 residues in the CDR3. Trimming cost V 6 bases and J 4 bases; bases outside gene matches: 6. Looked up from germline, CDR1 is MNHEY and CDR2 is SMNVEV (reference sequence). CDR3 protein: CASRAGVKYNEQFF. The CDR3 region has the DNA TGTGCCAGCAGGGCGGGAGTGAAGTACAATGAGCAGTTCTTC.

V gene TRBV11-2 combines with J gene TRBJ2-1, with 8 bases identical to TRBD1. There are 16 residues in the CDR3. The germline CDR1 and CDR2 sequences are SGHAT and FQNNGV. V lost 5 bases, J lost 0 bases, and 6 bases stayed unmatched. CDR3 amino acids: CASSPNRGNSYNEQFF. The CDR3 coding sequence is TGTGCCAGCAGCCCAAACAGGGGGAACTCCTACAATGAGCAGTTCTTC.

This clone was detected once. Given the absence of the conserved phenylalanine or tryptophan at the CDR3 end, a read error is likely. It is unclear where the CDR3 begins or ends on the DNA, so no DNA is shown, and the CDR3 is as TCRdb lists it. The CDR3 protein is CASSLPGDY. The rearrangement uses TRBV14 and TRBJ2-4; the D segment call TRBD1 is taken from the table without a DNA check. The CDR3 contains 9 residues when both ends are counted. Germline V gives CDR1 SGHDN, CDR2 FVKESK.

This chain joins TRBV5-4 and TRBJ2-7, with unresolved D. Germline CDR1 and CDR2: SGHNT and YYREEE (reference sequence). The CDR3 loop spans 13 amino acids. The ends were cut back, 2 bases at V and 2 bases at J, with 8 bases in the middle. CDR3 residues: CASSFRGAYEQYF. The CDR3 bases are TGTGCCAGCAGCTTTAGAGGAGCCTACGAGCAGTACTTC.

The chain is built from TRBV3-1 (or the pseudogene TRBV3-2) and TRBJ1-1; tentatively, D is TRBD1 (6 bases). Germline V gene data show CDR1 as LGHDT and CDR2 as YNNKEL (reference sequence). V dropped 4 bases and J dropped 3 bases, with 15 bases sitting between them. This CDR3 spans 15 amino acids. CDR3 amino acids: CASSPLRGSYTEAFF. DNA of the CDR3: TGTGCCAGCAGCCCGTTGAGGGGGAGTTACACTGAAGCTTTCTTT.

This clone came up once. The rearrangement uses TRBV19 and TRBJ1-5, with 8 bases identical to TRBD1. V was pared by 5 bases and J by 2 bases, with 2 bases of the junction left unmatched. Germline CDR1 LNHDA, CDR2 SQIVND (reference sequence). This CDR3 contains 14 residues. The CDR3 DNA reads as TGTGCCAGTAGTCCGACAGGGGGCAATCAGCCCCAGCATTTT. Its protein product is CASSPTGGNQPQHF.

This chain joins TRBV28 and TRBJ2-7; TRBD2 matches at 13 bases. V shed 8 bases and J 4 bases; nucleotides not matched to a gene: 5. This CDR3 has 14 residues. Germline V gives CDR1 MDHEN, CDR2 SYDVKM. The CDR3 loop reads CASYGLAGAYEQYF. Here the CDR3 DNA reads TGTGCCAGCTACGGACTAGCGGGAGCGTACGAGCAGTACTTC.

The chain couples TRBV7-2 to TRBJ1-4; D is ambiguous. V dropped 5 bases and J dropped 13 bases, with 14 bases sitting between them. This CDR3 spans 12 amino acids. CDR1 SGHTA and CDR2 FQGNSA come from the germline V gene. The CDR3 coding sequence is TGTGCCAGCAGCCTTACCCGGGAGGGACTGTTTTTT. Its protein product is CASSLTREGLFF.

The genes are TRBV5-5 and TRBJ1-1; a weak D match, TRBD1 (5 bases). Germline V gene sequence: CDR1 SGHKS, CDR2 YYEKEE (reference sequence). The CDR3 is 13 amino acids. V dropped 4 bases and J dropped 4 bases, with 11 bases sitting between them. The CDR3 is CASSKTGGTEAFF. CDR3 DNA: TGTGCCAGCAGCAAGACCGGGGGCACTGAAGCTTTCTTT.

The table lists this clone with a few counts. DNA of the CDR3: TGTGCCAGCAGCCCCAAGGGGGCCAATTCACCCCTCCACTTT. This encodes CASSPKGANSPLHF. V usage is TRBV3-1 (or the pseudogene TRBV3-2) and J usage is TRBJ1-6, with 7 bases identical to TRBD1. The CDR3 contains 14 residues. CDR1 and CDR2 (germline): LGHDT, YNNKEL (reference sequence). The V segment lost 4 bases and the J segment 7 bases; nucleotides outside the gene matches: 4.